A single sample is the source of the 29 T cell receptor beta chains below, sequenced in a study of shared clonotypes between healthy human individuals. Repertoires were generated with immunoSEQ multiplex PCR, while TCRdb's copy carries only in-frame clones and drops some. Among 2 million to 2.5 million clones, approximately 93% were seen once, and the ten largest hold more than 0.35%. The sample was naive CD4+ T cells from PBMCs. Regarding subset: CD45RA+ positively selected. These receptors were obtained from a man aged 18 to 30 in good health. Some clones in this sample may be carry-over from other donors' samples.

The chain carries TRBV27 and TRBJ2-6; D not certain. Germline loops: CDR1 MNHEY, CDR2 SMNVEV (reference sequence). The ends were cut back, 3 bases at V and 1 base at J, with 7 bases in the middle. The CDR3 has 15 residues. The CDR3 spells CASSLTWSGANVLTF. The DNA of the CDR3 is TGTGCCAGCAGTTTGACGTGGTCTGGGGCCAACGTCCTGACTTTC.

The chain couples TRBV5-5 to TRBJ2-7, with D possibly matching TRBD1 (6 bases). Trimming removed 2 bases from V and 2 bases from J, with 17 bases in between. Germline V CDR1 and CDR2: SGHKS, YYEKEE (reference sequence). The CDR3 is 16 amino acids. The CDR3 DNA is TGTGCCAGCAGCTTTGGCCCTATAGGACAGACCTACGAGCAGTACTTC. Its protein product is CASSFGPIGQTYEQYF.

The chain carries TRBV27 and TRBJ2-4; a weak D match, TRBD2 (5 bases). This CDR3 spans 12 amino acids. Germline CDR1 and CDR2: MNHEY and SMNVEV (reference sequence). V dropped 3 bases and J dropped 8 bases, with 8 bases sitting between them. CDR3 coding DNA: TGTGCCAGCAGTTTCTCCGGGGACATTCAGTACTTC. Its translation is CASSFSGDIQYF.

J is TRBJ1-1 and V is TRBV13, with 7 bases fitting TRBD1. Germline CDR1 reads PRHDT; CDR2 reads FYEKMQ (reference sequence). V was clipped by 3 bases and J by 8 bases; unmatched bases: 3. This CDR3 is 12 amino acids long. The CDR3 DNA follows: TGTGCCAGCAGCTTTTCAGGGGGGGAAGCTTTCTTT. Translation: CASSFSGGEAFF.

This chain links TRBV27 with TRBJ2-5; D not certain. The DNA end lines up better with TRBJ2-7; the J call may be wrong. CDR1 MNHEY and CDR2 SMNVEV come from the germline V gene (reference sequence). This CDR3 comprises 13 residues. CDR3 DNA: TGTGCCAGCAGTTTCCTCATCTCCTACGAGCAGTACTTC. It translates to CASSFLISYEQYF.

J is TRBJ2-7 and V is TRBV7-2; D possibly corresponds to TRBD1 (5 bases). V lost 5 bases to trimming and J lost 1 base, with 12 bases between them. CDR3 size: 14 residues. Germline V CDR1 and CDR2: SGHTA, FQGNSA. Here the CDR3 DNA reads TGTGCCAGCAGCAAAGATAGGGGTTCCTACGAGCAGTACTTC. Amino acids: CASSKDRGSYEQYF. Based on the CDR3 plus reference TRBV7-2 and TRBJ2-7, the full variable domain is GAGVSQSPSNKVTEKGKDVELRCDPISGHTALYWYRQSLGQGLEFLIYFQGNSAPDKSGLPSDRFSAERTGGSVSTLTIQRTQQEDSAVYLCASSKDRGSYEQYFGPGTRLTVT.

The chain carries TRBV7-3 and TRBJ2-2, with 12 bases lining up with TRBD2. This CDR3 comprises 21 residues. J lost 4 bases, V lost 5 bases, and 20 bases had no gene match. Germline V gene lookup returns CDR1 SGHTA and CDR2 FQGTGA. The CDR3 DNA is TGTGCCAGCAGCCCCAGGTTCCCTAGCGGGAGGGCCGCGATCTCCACCGGGGAGCTGTTTTTT. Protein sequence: CASSPRFPSGRAAISTGELFF.

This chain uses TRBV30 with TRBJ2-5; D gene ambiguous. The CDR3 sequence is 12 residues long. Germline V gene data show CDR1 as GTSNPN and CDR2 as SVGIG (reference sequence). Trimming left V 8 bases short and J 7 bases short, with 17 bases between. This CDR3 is CARLAVSGTQYF. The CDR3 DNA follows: TGTGCCCGCTTGGCAGTATCGGGGACCCAGTACTTC.

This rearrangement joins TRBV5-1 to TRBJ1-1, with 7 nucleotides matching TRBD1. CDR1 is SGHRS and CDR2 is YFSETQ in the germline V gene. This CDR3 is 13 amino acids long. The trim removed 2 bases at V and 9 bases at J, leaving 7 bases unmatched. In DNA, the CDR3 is TGCGCCAGCAGCTTCAAAACAGGGGAGCAAGCTTTCTTT. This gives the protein CASSFKTGEQAFF.

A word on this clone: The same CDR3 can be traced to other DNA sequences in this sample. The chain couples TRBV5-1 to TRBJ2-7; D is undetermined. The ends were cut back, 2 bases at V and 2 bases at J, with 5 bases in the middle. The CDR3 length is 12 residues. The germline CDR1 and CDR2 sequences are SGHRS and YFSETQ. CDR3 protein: CASSLPTYEQYF. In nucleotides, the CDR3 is TGCGCCAGCAGCTTACCTACCTACGAGCAGTACTTC.

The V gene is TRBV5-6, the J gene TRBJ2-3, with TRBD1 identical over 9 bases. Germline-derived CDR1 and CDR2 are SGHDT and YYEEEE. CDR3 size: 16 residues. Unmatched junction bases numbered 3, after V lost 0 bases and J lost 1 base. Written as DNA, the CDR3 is TGTGCCAGCAGCTTGGTTAGGACAGGGGGCACAGATACGCAGTATTTT. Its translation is CASSLVRTGGTDTQYF. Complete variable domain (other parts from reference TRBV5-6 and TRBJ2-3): DAGVTQSPTHLIKTRGQQVTLRCSPKSGHDTVSWYQQALGQGPQFIFQYYEEEERQRGNFPDRFSGHQFPNYSSELNVNALLLGDSALYLCASSLVRTGGTDTQYFGPGTRLTVL.

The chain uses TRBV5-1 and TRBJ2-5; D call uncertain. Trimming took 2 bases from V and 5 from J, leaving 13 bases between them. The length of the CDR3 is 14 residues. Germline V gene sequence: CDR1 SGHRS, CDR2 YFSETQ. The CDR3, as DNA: TGCGCCAGCAGCTTCCCGAATCCCAGGGAGACCCAGTACTTC. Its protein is CASSFPNPRETQYF.

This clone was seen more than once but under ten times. The CDR3 loop reads CASNQGAGPQHF. The CDR3 DNA reads TGTGCCAGCAACCAGGGAGCGGGGCCCCAGCATTTT. The chain recombines TRBV6-6 with TRBJ1-5, with a weak D call TRBD1 (5 bases). Germline values: CDR1 MNHNY, CDR2 SVGAGI (reference sequence). V lost 7 bases to trimming and J lost 9 bases, with 13 bases between them. This CDR3 spans 12 amino acids.

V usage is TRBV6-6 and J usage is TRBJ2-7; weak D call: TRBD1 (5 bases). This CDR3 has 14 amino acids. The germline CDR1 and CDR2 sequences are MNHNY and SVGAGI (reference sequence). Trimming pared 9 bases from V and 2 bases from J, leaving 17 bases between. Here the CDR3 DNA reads TGTGCCAGTGTCGCCCGGGCAGGGACCTACGAGCAGTACTTC. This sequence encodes CASVARAGTYEQYF.

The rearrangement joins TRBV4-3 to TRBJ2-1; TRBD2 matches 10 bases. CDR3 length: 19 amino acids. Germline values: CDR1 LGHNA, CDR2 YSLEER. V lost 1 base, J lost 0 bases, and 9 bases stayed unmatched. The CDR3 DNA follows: TGCGCCAGCAGCCAAGGTCTAGCGGGGGCTCCTAGCTCCTACAATGAGCAGTTCTTC. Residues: CASSQGLAGAPSSYNEQFF.

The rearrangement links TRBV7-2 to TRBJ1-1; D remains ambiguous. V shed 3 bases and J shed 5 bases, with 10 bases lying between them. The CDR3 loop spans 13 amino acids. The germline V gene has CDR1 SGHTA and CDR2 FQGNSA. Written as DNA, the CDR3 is TGTGCCAGCAGCTTTCTGTTCCAGACTGAAGCTTTCTTT. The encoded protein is CASSFLFQTEAFF. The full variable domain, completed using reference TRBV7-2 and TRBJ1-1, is GAGVSQSPSNKVTEKGKDVELRCDPISGHTALYWYRQSLGQGLEFLIYFQGNSAPDKSGLPSDRFSAERTGGSVSTLTIQRTQQEDSAVYLCASSFLFQTEAFFGQGTRLTVV.

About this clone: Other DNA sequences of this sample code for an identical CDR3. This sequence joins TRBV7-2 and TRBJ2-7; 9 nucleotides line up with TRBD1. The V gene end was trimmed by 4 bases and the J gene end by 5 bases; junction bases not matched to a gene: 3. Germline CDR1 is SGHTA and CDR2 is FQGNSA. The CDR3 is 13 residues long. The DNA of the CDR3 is TGTGCCAGCAGCTCGCGGACAGGGGACGAGCAGTACTTC. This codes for CASSSRTGDEQYF.

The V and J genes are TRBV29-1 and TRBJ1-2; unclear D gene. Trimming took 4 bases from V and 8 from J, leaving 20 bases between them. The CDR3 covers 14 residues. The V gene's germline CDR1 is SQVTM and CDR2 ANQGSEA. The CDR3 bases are TGCAGCGTTGCCGGCGGGGAAGGGAAGTGGGGCTACACCTTC. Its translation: CSVAGGEGKWGYTF. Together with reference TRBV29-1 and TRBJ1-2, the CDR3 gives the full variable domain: SAVISQKPSRDICQRGTSLTIQCQVDSQVTMMFWYRQQPGQSLTLIATANQGSEATYESGFVIDKFPISRPNLTFSTLTVSNMSPEDSSIYLCSVAGGEGKWGYTFGSGTRLTVV.

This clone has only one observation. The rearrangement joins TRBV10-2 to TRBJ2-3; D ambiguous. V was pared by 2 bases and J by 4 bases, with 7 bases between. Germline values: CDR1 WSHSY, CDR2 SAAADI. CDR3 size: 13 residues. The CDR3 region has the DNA TGCGCCAGCAGTGAGAGGGCAGCAGATACGCAGTATTTT. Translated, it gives CASSERAADTQYF.

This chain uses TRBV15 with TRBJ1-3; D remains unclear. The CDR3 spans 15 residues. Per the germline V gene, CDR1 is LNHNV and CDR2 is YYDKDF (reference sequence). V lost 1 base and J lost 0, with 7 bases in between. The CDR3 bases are TGTGCCACCAGCAGAGGGACGGGCTCTGGAAACACCATATATTTT. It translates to CATSRGTGSGNTIYF.

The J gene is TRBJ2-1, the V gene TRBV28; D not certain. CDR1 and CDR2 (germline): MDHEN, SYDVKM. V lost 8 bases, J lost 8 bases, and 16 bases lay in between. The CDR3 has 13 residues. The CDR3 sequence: CASSQLPLHEQFF. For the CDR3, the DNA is TGTGCCAGCTCGCAACTCCCTCTACATGAGCAGTTCTTC.

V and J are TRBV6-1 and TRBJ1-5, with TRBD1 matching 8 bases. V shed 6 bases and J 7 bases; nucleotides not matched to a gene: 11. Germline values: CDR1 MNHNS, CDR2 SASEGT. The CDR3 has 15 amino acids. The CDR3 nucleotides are TGTGCCAGCAGGACGTCAGGGGGCGCTGGGCAGCCCCAGCATTTT. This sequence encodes CASRTSGGAGQPQHF.

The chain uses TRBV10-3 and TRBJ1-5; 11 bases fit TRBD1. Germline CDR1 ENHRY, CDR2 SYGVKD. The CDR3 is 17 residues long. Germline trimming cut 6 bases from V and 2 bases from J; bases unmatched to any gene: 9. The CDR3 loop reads CAISLGQGARGNQPQHF. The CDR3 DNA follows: TGTGCCATCAGCCTTGGACAGGGGGCTAGGGGCAATCAGCCCCAGCATTTT.

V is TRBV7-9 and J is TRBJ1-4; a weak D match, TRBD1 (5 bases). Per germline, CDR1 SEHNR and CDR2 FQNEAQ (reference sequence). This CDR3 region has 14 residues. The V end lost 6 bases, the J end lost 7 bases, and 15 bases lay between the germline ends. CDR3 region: CASSWRDPSEKLFF. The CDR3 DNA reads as TGTGCCAGCAGTTGGCGGGACCCTAGTGAAAAACTGTTTTTT. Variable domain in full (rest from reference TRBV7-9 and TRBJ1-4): DTGVSQNPRHKITKRGQNVTFRCDPISEHNRLYWYRQTLGQGPEFLTYFQNEAQLEKSRLLSDRFSAERPKGSFSTLEIQRTEQGDSAMYLCASSWRDPSEKLFFGSGTQLSVL.

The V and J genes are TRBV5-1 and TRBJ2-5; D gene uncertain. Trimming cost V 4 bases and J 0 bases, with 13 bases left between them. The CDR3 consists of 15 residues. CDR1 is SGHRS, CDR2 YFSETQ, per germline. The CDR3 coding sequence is TGCGCCAGCAGCCCGAGGACCGACTACCAAGAGACCCAGTACTTC. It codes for CASSPRTDYQETQYF.

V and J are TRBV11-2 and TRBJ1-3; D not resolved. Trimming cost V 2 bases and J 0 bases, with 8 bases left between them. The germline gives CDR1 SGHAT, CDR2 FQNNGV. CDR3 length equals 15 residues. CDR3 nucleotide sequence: TGTGCCAGCAGCTTAAGTCAGCGCTCTGGAAACACCATATATTTT. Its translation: CASSLSQRSGNTIYF.

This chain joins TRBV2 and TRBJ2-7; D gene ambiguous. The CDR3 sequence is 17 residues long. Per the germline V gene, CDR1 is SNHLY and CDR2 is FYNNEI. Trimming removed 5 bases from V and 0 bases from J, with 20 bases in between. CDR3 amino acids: CASSPQPGGRSSYEQYF. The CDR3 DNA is TGTGCCAGCAGTCCCCAGCCCGGCGGTAGGAGCTCCTACGAGCAGTACTTC.

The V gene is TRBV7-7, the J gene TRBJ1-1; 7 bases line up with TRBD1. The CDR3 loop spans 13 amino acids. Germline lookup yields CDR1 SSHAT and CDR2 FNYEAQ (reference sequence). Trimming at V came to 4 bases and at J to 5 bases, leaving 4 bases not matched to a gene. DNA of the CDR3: TGTGCCAGCAGCTACTCGGACAGGACTGAAGCTTTCTTT. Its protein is CASSYSDRTEAFF.

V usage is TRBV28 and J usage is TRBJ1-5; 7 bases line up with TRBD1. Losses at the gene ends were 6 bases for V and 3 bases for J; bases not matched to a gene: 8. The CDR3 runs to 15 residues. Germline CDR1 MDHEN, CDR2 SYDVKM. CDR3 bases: TGTGCCAGCAGACCCACGACAGGGTCCAATCAGCCCCAGCATTTT. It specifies CASRPTTGSNQPQHF. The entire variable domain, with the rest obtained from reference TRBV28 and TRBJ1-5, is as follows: DVKVTQSSRYLVKRTGEKVFLECVQDMDHENMFWYRQDPGLGLRLIYFSYDVKMKEKGDIPEGYSVSREKKERFSLILESASTNQTSMYLCASRPTTGSNQPQHFGDGTRLSIL.